Listed here is a single T cell receptor beta chain. Its matching antigen is unknown. The data stem from a study of cytomegalovirus exposure and HLA in healthy donors. Findings of the study overall: Per published reports, the classifier diagnosed cytomegalovirus status with high specificity and sensitivity.

There are 13 residues in the CDR3. Germline values: CDR1 LNHDA, CDR2 SQIVND (reference sequence). J was trimmed by 3 bases and V by 5 bases; bases with no gene match: 1. PCR used 60 Vbeta primers and 13 Jbeta primers. TCRdb's copy holds only in-frame clones and misses some; the assay was immunoSEQ multiplex PCR. The sample has some 150,000 clones, roughly three fifths seen once. Input material: PBMCs. The sequence came from a middle-aged woman in good health and CMV-seronegative. V usage is TRBV19 and J usage is TRBJ1-2; TRBD1 matches at 9 bases. Here the CDR3 reads CASSRTGDYGYTF. The CDR3 coding sequence is TGTGCCAGTAGTCGGACAGGGGACTATGGCTACACCTTC.